This T cell receptor beta chain was profiled in a study of OX40 agonist ivuxolimab in advanced cancers. Broader study findings: Fewer expanded clones were found on average in CD4+ than in CD8+ T cells.

As for this clone: Its antigen is unknown.

Trimming took off 1 base at V and 0 bases at J, with 13 bases between the two ends. The CDR3 runs 16 residues. Germline CDR1 SGHRS, CDR2 YFSETQ. Assay: immunoSEQ multiplex PCR; the TCRdb copy retains only in-frame clones and omits some. The sample includes nearly 80,000 clones, under 85% of them seen just once. This clonotype originated in an adult with an advanced solid tumor such as melanoma, head and neck, liver or kidney cancer. The sequenced sample was CD4+ or CD8+ T cells sorted from blood, obtained in a trial of the OX40 agonist ivuxolimab. This sequence joins TRBV5-1 and TRBJ1-2, with D maybe TRBD1 (5 bases). CDR3 coding DNA: TGCGCCAGCAGCTTGTGGCCCGGGGACTCTAACTATGGCTACACCTTC. It encodes CASSLWPGDSNYGYTF.